A single sample is the source of the 28 T cell receptor beta chains below, sequenced in a study of blood T cells in healthy people across ages (dated by TCRdb to the mid-2010s). The method was 5' RACE. Instrument used: Illumina HiSeq 2500. A second PCR of 7 to 11 cycles was run with a J-beta primer mix and a sample-barcoded 5' primer. The raw public reads went through TCRdb reprocessing: fastp at Q25, MiXCR clone calling, in-frame beta chains kept. A single entry per CDR3 protein holds the most common genes and DNA from its merged rows. Here the sample has around 580,000 distinct CDR3 sequences; under 55% occur a single time. 20% to 25% of the sample is in the top ten clones. The sample was blood. These receptor sequences come from an older man in good health.

The chain recombines TRBV7-9 with TRBJ1-5; 7 nucleotides match TRBD1. J lost 1 base, V lost 10 bases, and 10 bases had no gene match. Looked up from germline, CDR1 is SEHNR and CDR2 is FQNEAQ (reference sequence). The CDR3 sequence is 15 residues long. As DNA, the CDR3 is TGTGCCACAACGCCGACAGGGACGAGCAATCAGCCCCAGCATTTT. It codes for CATTPTGTSNQPQHF.

This chain joins TRBV10-3 and TRBJ2-3; D gene ambiguous. The V and J ends lost 5 bases and 0 bases respectively, with 3 bases between them. CDR1 is ENHRY and CDR2 is SYGVKD in the germline V gene. The CDR3 covers 12 residues. In DNA form, the CDR3 reads TGTGCCATCAGTAACAGCACAGATACGCAGTATTTT. This encodes CAISNSTDTQYF.

The V call is TRBV4-2, the J call TRBJ2-5; the match to TRBD2 covers 12 bases. This CDR3 is 16 amino acids long. Germline lookup yields CDR1 LGHNA and CDR2 YNFKEQ. V lost 0 bases and J lost 3; bases outside the gene matches: 2. The CDR3 spells CASSQELAGGEETQYF. The CDR3 DNA reads TGTGCCAGCAGCCAAGAACTAGCGGGAGGTGAAGAGACCCAGTACTTC.

The V call is TRBV25-1, the J call TRBJ2-1; 7 nucleotides match TRBD1. The V and J ends lost 3 bases and 3 bases, in that order; junction bases with no gene match: 5. The V gene's germline CDR1 is MGHDK and CDR2 SYGVNS. This CDR3 is 15 amino acids long. CDR3 coding DNA: TGTGCCAGCAGTGAGACAGGGATAAACTACAATGAGCAGTTCTTC. Protein sequence: CASSETGINYNEQFF. Supplemented by reference TRBV25-1 and TRBJ2-1, the full variable domain reads EADIYQTPRYLVIGTGKKITLECSQTMGHDKMYWYQQDPGMELHLIHYSYGVNSTEKGDLSSESTVSRIRTEHFPLTLESARPSHTSQYLCASSETGINYNEQFFGPGTRLTVL.

This clonotype has just a few counts. V gene TRBV28 combines with J gene TRBJ2-4; 7 bases line up with TRBD2. CDR3 length: 14 amino acids. V gave up 9 bases and J gave up 1 base; unmatched junction bases: 6. Germline V lookup: CDR1 MDHEN, CDR2 SYDVKM. CDR3 amino acids: CARESGAAKNIQYF. The CDR3, as DNA: TGTGCCAGAGAGAGCGGGGCGGCCAAAAACATTCAGTACTTC.

The chain recombines TRBV28 with TRBJ2-1; D may be TRBD1 or TRBD2 (6 bases each). Per germline, CDR1 MDHEN and CDR2 SYDVKM. The CDR3 has 20 amino acids. V dropped 3 bases and J dropped 5 bases, with 29 bases sitting between them. The CDR3 region has the DNA TGTGCCAGCAGTTTCGTCACCCCATTTAGGGGGAGGTCGTCGCACAATGAGCAGTTCTTC. This gives the protein CASSFVTPFRGRSSHNEQFF.

The chain employs TRBV4-1 and TRBJ2-3; 14 bases map to TRBD2. Unmatched junction bases numbered 3, after V lost 3 bases and J lost 1 base. The CDR3 has 17 residues. CDR1 is MGHRA, CDR2 YSYEKL, per germline. The CDR3 here is CASSHPGLAGGTDTQYF. The CDR3 nucleotides are TGCGCCAGCAGCCACCCGGGACTAGCGGGGGGCACAGATACGCAGTATTTT.

A single count supports this clonotype. J is TRBJ2-3 and V is TRBV24-1; D may correspond to TRBD1 or TRBD2 (5 bases each). Per the germline V gene, CDR1 is KGHDR and CDR2 is SFDVKD. The V end lost 4 bases, the J end lost 2 bases, and 12 bases lay between the germline ends. The CDR3 spans 15 residues. This CDR3 reads CATSDPGTHTDTQYF. CDR3 DNA sequence: TGTGCCACCAGTGACCCCGGGACCCACACAGATACGCAGTATTTT.

The table lists this clonotype with many counts. The chain employs TRBV6-6 and TRBJ2-7; no firm D call. The CDR3 covers 14 residues. V dropped 0 bases and J dropped 3 bases, with 9 bases sitting between them. The germline V gene encodes CDR1 MNHNY and CDR2 SVGAGI (reference sequence). The CDR3 spells CASSYSPRDYEQYF. CDR3 coding DNA: TGTGCCAGCAGTTACTCGCCCAGAGACTACGAGCAGTACTTC.

The chain couples TRBV27 to TRBJ1-5, with 9 bases that match TRBD1. Germline values: CDR1 MNHEY, CDR2 SMNVEV (reference sequence). The trim removed 6 bases at V and 6 bases at J, leaving 3 bases unmatched. This CDR3 spans 13 amino acids. In DNA, the CDR3 is TGTGCCAGCAGCCCGACAGGGGGTCAGCCCCAGCATTTT. It yields the protein CASSPTGGQPQHF.

This chain uses TRBV29-1 with TRBJ2-3; D is perhaps TRBD2 (6 bases). Trimming cost V 4 bases and J 2 bases, with 16 bases left between them. The length of the CDR3 is 15 residues. Germline V lookup: CDR1 SQVTM, CDR2 ANQGSEA. CDR3 DNA: TGCAGCGTTGTTGGCGGCAGGAGGGCCACAGATACGCAGTATTTT. Translation: CSVVGGRRATDTQYF.

The genes are TRBV6-2 or TRBV6-3 and TRBJ2-7; D assignment may be TRBD1 or TRBD2 (6 bases each). With 7 bases removed from V and 2 bases from J, the gap between germline ends came to 12 bases. Germline CDR1 MNHEY, CDR2 SVGEGT. This CDR3 spans 13 amino acids. The CDR3 spells CASTGGTTYEQYF. The CDR3 nucleotides are TGTGCCAGCACGGGCGGGACAACCTACGAGCAGTACTTC.

This rearrangement joins TRBV29-1 to TRBJ2-7; D is possibly TRBD2 (7 bases). The germline V gene encodes CDR1 SQVTM and CDR2 ANQGSEA. CDR3 length: 13 amino acids. Trimming stripped 8 bases from V and 6 bases from J, with 20 bases between. CDR3 amino acids: CSTSAGGGLEQYF. The CDR3 nucleotides read TGCAGCACAAGTGCTGGGGGGGGGCTCGAGCAGTACTTC.

The rearrangement joins TRBV7-2 to TRBJ1-1; D is uncertain. The CDR3 runs 13 residues. Trimming cost V 6 bases and J 5 bases, with 13 bases left between them. Germline V CDR1 and CDR2: SGHTA, FQGNSA. CDR3 residues: CASRRESWTEAFF. CDR3 nucleotide sequence: TGTGCCAGCAGAAGGGAGTCATGGACTGAAGCTTTCTTT.

This rearrangement joins TRBV20-1 to TRBJ2-3; 10 bases agree with TRBD2. The CDR3 loop spans 16 amino acids. The V segment lost 5 bases and the J segment 4 bases; nucleotides outside the gene matches: 12. Germline V gene sequence: CDR1 DFQATT, CDR2 SNEGSKA (reference sequence). The CDR3 nucleotides are TGCAGTGCTCCCCCGTCAAGCGGGGGGGGTGCAGATACGCAGTATTTT. Protein: CSAPPSSGGGADTQYF.

This clonotype appeared a few times. The V gene is TRBV7-2, the J gene TRBJ2-5; tentatively, D is TRBD1 or TRBD2 (5 bases each). This CDR3 contains 15 residues. The germline V gene encodes CDR1 SGHTA and CDR2 FQGNSA. Trimming removed 0 bases at V and 2 bases at J, with 10 bases between. The CDR3 region has the DNA TGTGCCAGCAGCTTAGCCGGGACGCAGCAAGAGACCCAGTACTTC. This gives the protein CASSLAGTQQETQYF.

In this sample, this clonotype turned up many times. This rearrangement joins TRBV7-9 to TRBJ2-7, with a tentative D call TRBD1 (6 bases). Between the trimmed V and J ends, which lost 6 bases and 3 bases, there was a span of 12 bases. Per germline, CDR1 SEHNR and CDR2 FQNEAQ (reference sequence). This CDR3 region has 13 residues. CDR3 DNA: TGTGCCAGCAGTCTCGGACAGTACTACGAGCAGTACTTC. Protein product: CASSLGQYYEQYF.

This clonotype has just a few counts. This chain connects TRBV9 to TRBJ2-3; D not certain. Germline loops: CDR1 SGDLS, CDR2 YYNGEE. V lost 0 bases to trimming and J lost 6 bases, with 11 bases between them. The CDR3 spans 14 residues. The CDR3 region has the DNA TGTGCCAGCAGCGTAGCTAGTTTGGGCGATACGCAGTATTTT. This encodes CASSVASLGDTQYF.

This clonotype was detected only a few times. The J gene is TRBJ2-5, the V gene TRBV28; TRBD2 matches at 7 bases. The CDR3 covers 16 residues. After removal of 6 bases from V and 2 bases from J, the junction contained 12 bases not matched to a gene. CDR1 and CDR2 from the germline V gene are MDHEN and SYDVKM. CDR3 nucleotide sequence: TGTGCCAGCAGCCCCCCGGGTAGTAGCGGGCAAGAGACCCAGTACTTC. Its translation is CASSPPGSSGQETQYF. The variable domain in full, completed from reference TRBV28 and TRBJ2-5, reads DVKVTQSSRYLVKRTGEKVFLECVQDMDHENMFWYRQDPGLGLRLIYFSYDVKMKEKGDIPEGYSVSREKKERFSLILESASTNQTSMYLCASSPPGSSGQETQYFGPGTRLLVL.

The CDR3 DNA sequence: TGTGCCAGCAGCGCCCGGACAGGGGCTCATGGCTACACCTTC. Translation gives CASSARTGAHGYTF. The rearrangement uses TRBV9 and TRBJ1-2, with 9 positions matching TRBD1. The length of the CDR3 is 14 residues. J gave up 6 bases and V 3 bases, and 6 bases lay outside the gene matches. Germline values: CDR1 SGDLS, CDR2 YYNGEE.

V is TRBV27 and J is TRBJ2-1; 8 bases agree with TRBD2. Trimming removed 4 bases from V and 6 bases from J; junction bases left unmatched: 11. Per germline, CDR1 MNHEY and CDR2 SMNVEV (reference sequence). This CDR3 has 16 amino acids. The CDR3 DNA reads TGTGCCAGCAGTTCCCACGGATCGGGAGGGCGCAATGAGCAGTTCTTC. Translated: CASSSHGSGGRNEQFF.

This chain links TRBV9 with TRBJ1-2, with 9 bases that match TRBD1. This CDR3 contains 15 residues. CDR1 and CDR2 from the germline V gene are SGDLS and YYNGEE. V lost 0 bases and J lost 4; bases outside the gene matches: 4. The CDR3 loop is CASSVEGQGGYGYTF. CDR3 DNA sequence: TGTGCCAGCAGCGTAGAGGGACAGGGTGGCTATGGCTACACCTTC.

This clonotype was observed a few times. With a much larger clone just one base away, this may be a read error. The chain employs TRBV5-1 and TRBJ2-7, with 8 bases fitting TRBD1. Germline CDR1 SGHRS, CDR2 YFSETQ. The CDR3 consists of 14 residues. The CDR3 region is CASSWTGPSYERYF. In DNA, the CDR3 is TGCGCCAGCAGCTGGACAGGGCCTTCCTACGAGCGGTACTTC.

The chain has TRBV20-1 and TRBJ2-5, with a possible D match to TRBD2 (5 bases). The CDR3 loop spans 15 amino acids. Trimming pared 1 base from V and 0 bases from J, leaving 12 bases between. Germline lookup yields CDR1 DFQATT and CDR2 SNEGSKA (reference sequence). The CDR3 DNA is TGCAGTGCTAGAGTGTCTAGCCGGTACCAAGAGACCCAGTACTTC. Protein: CSARVSSRYQETQYF.

Comment on this clonotype: Its ends do not fully match the called genes, so a read error is possible. The chain joins TRBV7-2 to TRBJ2-3; 10 bases fit TRBD2. Germline V gene lookup returns CDR1 SGHTA and CDR2 FQGNSA. CDR3 length equals 12 residues. The CDR3 nucleotides read TGTGCCAGCGGCTTAGTAGGACTAGCGGAGTATTTT. It codes for CASGLVGLAEYF.

V and J are TRBV5-1 and TRBJ2-3, with 9 bases that match TRBD1. The CDR3 loop spans 15 amino acids. Germline CDR1 SGHRS, CDR2 YFSETQ. V trimming: 3 bases; J trimming: 2 bases; junction bases outside the gene matches: 4. The CDR3 here is CASSSGTGLTDTQYF. The CDR3 DNA follows: TGCGCCAGCAGCTCCGGGACAGGGCTCACAGATACGCAGTATTTT.

V is TRBV6-5 and J is TRBJ1-4, with D possibly matching TRBD1 (5 bases). The CDR3 sequence is 15 residues long. Trimming removed 7 bases from V and 5 bases from J, with 17 bases in between. CDR1 MNHEY and CDR2 SVGAGI come from the germline V gene. CDR3 DNA sequence: TGTGCCAGCAAATCGGGTGGGGCACGGAATGAAAAACTGTTTTTT. It translates to CASKSGGARNEKLFF.

Remarks on this clonotype: At one boundary the junction diverges from the germline segment, which might be a read error. The chain joins TRBV10-3 to TRBJ1-2; D may be TRBD1 (5 bases). Germline V gene sequence: CDR1 ENHRY, CDR2 SYGVKD. The CDR3 is made up of 13 amino acids. CDR3 nucleotide sequence: TGTGCCATCAATAAACAGGTTGACTATGGCTGCACCTTC. Translating it yields CAINKQVDYGCTF.